Listed here are 8 T cell receptor beta chains from one sample, sequenced in a study of blood T cell repertoires in COVID-19. Generated by immunoSEQ multiplex PCR, the TCRdb table keeps only in-frame clones and is missing some. The repertoire holds 150,000 to 200,000 clones, with about 82% as singletons. The sequenced sample consisted of peripheral blood. Every receptor here comes from a woman aged 25 to 39 with acute or convalescent COVID-19.

This clone has more than one count but fewer than ten. The rearrangement links TRBV18 to TRBJ1-2, with 10 bases that match TRBD1. V dropped 3 bases and J dropped 6; count of bases not matched to a gene: 7. The germline V gene has CDR1 KGHSH and CDR2 LQKENI. This CDR3 contains 15 residues. The CDR3 sequence: CASSPFGQGVNGYTF. The CDR3 DNA is TGTGCCAGCTCACCCTTCGGACAGGGGGTAAATGGCTACACCTTC. The whole variable domain, filled in from reference TRBV18 and TRBJ1-2, reads NAGVMQNPRHLVRRRGQEARLRCSPMKGHSHVYWYRQLPEEGLKFMVYLQKENIIDESGMPKERFSAEFPKEGPSILRIQQVVRGDSAAYFCASSPFGQGVNGYTFGSGTRLTVV.

The J gene is TRBJ2-7, the V gene TRBV19; weak D call: TRBD2 (6 bases). Germline-derived CDR1 and CDR2 are LNHDA and SQIVND (reference sequence). The V end was cut by 0 bases, the J end by 2 bases, with 11 bases between. The CDR3 consists of 15 residues. This chain's CDR3 is CASSIDPAGPYEQYF. The CDR3 nucleotides are TGTGCCAGTAGTATAGACCCGGCGGGGCCCTACGAGCAGTACTTC.

The chain uses TRBV5-1 and TRBJ2-7; possible D gene TRBD2, 5 bases. Trimming took off 0 bases at V and 6 bases at J, with 10 bases between the two ends. Per the germline V gene, CDR1 is SGHRS and CDR2 is YFSETQ. CDR3 length equals 13 residues. CDR3 sequence reads: CASSLASGFEQYF. For the CDR3, the DNA is TGCGCCAGCAGCTTGGCCTCGGGGTTCGAGCAGTACTTC.

The chain is built from TRBV30 and TRBJ1-2; perhaps TRBD1 as D (6 bases). The CDR3 runs 12 residues. V was clipped by 8 bases and J by 3 bases, with 13 bases between them. CDR1 is GTSNPN, CDR2 SVGIG, per germline (reference sequence). The CDR3 DNA sequence: TGTGCCGAGGGGGGGGCGCACTATGGCTACACCTTC. Residues: CAEGGAHYGYTF.

The chain combines TRBV24-1 with TRBJ2-7, with 12 bases aligning to TRBD2. The CDR3 sequence is 15 residues long. CDR1 is KGHDR, CDR2 SFDVKD, per germline. Unmatched junction bases numbered 1, after V lost 3 bases and J lost 2 bases. CDR3 protein: CATSDRTSGTYEQYF. CDR3 bases: TGTGCCACCAGTGATCGGACTAGCGGGACCTACGAGCAGTACTTC.

J is TRBJ1-1 and V is TRBV6-6; no firm D call. The CDR3 runs 12 residues. CDR1 and CDR2 from the germline V gene are MNHNY and SVGAGI (reference sequence). Trimming shortened V by 6 bases and J by 10 bases, and 15 bases separated the two germline ends. This chain's CDR3 is CASRNRREAAFF. In nucleotides, the CDR3 is TGTGCCAGCAGAAATAGGAGGGAGGCAGCTTTCTTT.

The CDR3 reads CASSLEGGLWNTEAFF. For the CDR3, the DNA is TGTGCCAGCAGCTTAGAAGGAGGGCTCTGGAACACTGAAGCTTTCTTT. The chain joins TRBV11-2 to TRBJ1-1, with unresolved D. Germline CDR1 SGHAT, CDR2 FQNNGV. The CDR3 contains 16 residues. V lost 0 bases and J 1 base, leaving 12 bases between the germline ends.

CDR3 sequence (DNA): TGTGCCAGCAGCTTGAGAGGGCAGGCGAGCTCCTACAATGAGCAGTTCTTC. This codes for CASSLRGQASSYNEQFF. This chain connects TRBV5-6 to TRBJ2-1, with D possibly TRBD2 on 5 matching bases. The V and J ends lost 1 base and 0 bases respectively, with 14 bases between them. CDR3 size: 17 residues. The germline V gene encodes CDR1 SGHDT and CDR2 YYEEEE.